The 24 T cell receptor beta chains below come from one sample, sequenced in a study of blood T cell repertoires in COVID-19. The data were produced by immunoSEQ multiplex PCR, yet TCRdb's version contains in-frame clones alone and is incomplete. In the table there are roughly 70,000 clones, 70% to 90% of which are singletons. Sequenced sample: peripheral blood. The receptors here all came from a woman in her 70s with acute or convalescent COVID-19.

V gene TRBV7-8 combines with J gene TRBJ1-5; D gene uncertain. The CDR3 spans 16 residues. The V end was cut by 5 bases, the J end by 5 bases, with 19 bases between. CDR1 and CDR2 from the germline V gene are SGHVS and FQNEAQ. The CDR3 coding sequence is TGTGCCAGCAGCCAGTCGGGTCAGCTGGAACATCAGCCCCAGCATTTT. Its translation: CASSQSGQLEHQPQHF. Together with reference TRBV7-8 and TRBJ1-5, the CDR3 gives the full variable domain: GAGVSQSPRYKVAKRGQDVALRCDPISGHVSLFWYQQALGQGPEFLTYFQNEAQLDKSGLPSDRFFAERPEGSVSTLKIQRTQQEDSAVYLCASSQSGQLEHQPQHFGDGTRLSIL.

The chain has TRBV19 and TRBJ2-1; TRBD2 aligns across 14 bases. The CDR3 extends over 15 amino acids. Trimming at V came to 5 bases and at J to 10 bases, leaving 7 bases not matched to a gene. In germline, CDR1 is LNHDA, CDR2 SQIVND (reference sequence). In nucleotides, the CDR3 is TGTGCCAGTAGTGTCGGGACTAGCGGGAGAGAGGAGCAGTTCTTC. Amino acid sequence: CASSVGTSGREEQFF.

This chain uses TRBV5-1 with TRBJ2-7; possibly TRBD1 for D (6 bases). There are 15 residues in the CDR3. V gave up 2 bases and J gave up 6 bases, with 18 bases separating them. Germline V lookup: CDR1 SGHRS, CDR2 YFSETQ. CDR3 region: CASSLGQSGVGEQYF. In DNA form, the CDR3 reads TGCGCCAGCAGCTTAGGACAGTCAGGCGTCGGCGAGCAGTACTTC.

The chain employs TRBV18 and TRBJ1-2; 9 nucleotides agree with TRBD1. V lost 1 base to trimming and J lost 4 bases; unmatched junction nucleotides: 7. CDR3 length: 16 residues. CDR1 and CDR2 (germline): KGHSH, LQKENI. The CDR3 loop reads CASSPQTGGASYGYTF. The DNA for the CDR3 is TGTGCCAGCTCACCACAAACAGGGGGCGCAAGCTATGGCTACACCTTC.

The V call is TRBV5-1, the J call TRBJ1-4, with D possibly being TRBD1 (5 bases). With 1 base removed from V and 8 bases from J, the gap between germline ends came to 12 bases. The CDR3 contains 14 residues. CDR1 and CDR2 (germline): SGHRS, YFSETQ. Written as DNA, the CDR3 is TGCGCCAGCAGCTTGAGCGGGACCGGGGAAAAACTGTTTTTT. The encoded protein is CASSLSGTGEKLFF.

V usage is TRBV2 and J usage is TRBJ1-3, with unresolved D. Deletions cut 1 base from V and 2 bases from J, with 6 bases between. The CDR3 runs to 14 residues. Per germline, CDR1 SNHLY and CDR2 FYNNEI. The CDR3 sequence is CASSEGVAGNTIYF. The CDR3 coding sequence is TGTGCCAGCAGTGAAGGAGTAGCTGGAAACACCATATATTTT.

The CDR3 DNA sequence: TGTGCCAGCAGTGTAGGACTAGCGGGGGGGCCCCGCACAGATACGCAGTATTTT. Encoded protein: CASSVGLAGGPRTDTQYF. This sequence joins TRBV6-1 and TRBJ2-3, with 15 positions matching TRBD2. There are 18 residues in the CDR3. Germline trimming cut 4 bases from V and 1 base from J; bases unmatched to any gene: 6. The germline V gene encodes CDR1 MNHNS and CDR2 SASEGT.

The V and J genes are TRBV9 and TRBJ1-6; 8 nucleotides line up with TRBD1. The V gene's germline CDR1 is SGDLS and CDR2 YYNGEE. V lost 3 bases, J lost 6 bases, and 2 bases stayed unmatched. The CDR3 spans 14 residues. CDR3 sequence: CASSGQGFNSPLHF. The CDR3 DNA reads as TGTGCCAGCAGCGGACAGGGGTTTAATTCACCCCTCCACTTT.

The rearrangement uses TRBV5-1 and TRBJ2-1, with 9 positions matching TRBD1. In germline, CDR1 is SGHRS, CDR2 YFSETQ. CDR3 length equals 14 residues. Trimming removed 5 bases from V and 9 bases from J; junction bases left unmatched: 9. The CDR3 region has the DNA TGCGCCAGCAGGACAAACACAGGGGGCGGTGAGCAGTTCTTC. It codes for CASRTNTGGGEQFF.

The rearrangement joins TRBV2 to TRBJ1-3; TRBD1 might be the D (5 bases). The CDR3 is 12 amino acids. Per germline, CDR1 SNHLY and CDR2 FYNNEI. V was shortened by 3 bases and J by 11 bases, with 11 bases between the two germline ends. In DNA form, the CDR3 reads TGTGCCAGCAGTGAGGAGGGGTCATCCATATATTTT. It encodes CASSEEGSSIYF.

Only one count was recorded for this clone. The J gene is TRBJ2-2, the V gene TRBV4-3, with a weak D call TRBD2 (5 bases). The germline V gene has CDR1 LGHNA and CDR2 YSLEER. The CDR3 length is 14 residues. The V gene lost 2 bases and the J gene lost 6 bases, with 10 bases spanning the gap. CDR3 residues: CASSQQLVAGELFF. CDR3 sequence (DNA): TGCGCCAGCAGCCAACAACTAGTGGCCGGGGAGCTGTTTTTT.

The chain combines TRBV19 with TRBJ1-2; D gene ambiguous. V was trimmed by 5 bases and J by 7 bases, leaving 14 bases between them. The CDR3 is 13 residues long. CDR1 and CDR2 from the germline V gene are LNHDA and SQIVND (reference sequence). CDR3 region: CASSLTTLAGYTF. The CDR3 region has the DNA TGTGCCAGTAGTCTCACAACCTTGGCTGGCTACACCTTC.

CDR3 amino acids: CASSFRTGWDSPLHF. CDR3 nucleotides: TGTGCCAGCAGCTTCAGGACAGGGTGGGATTCACCCCTCCACTTT. The gene calls are TRBV7-3 and TRBJ1-6, with 8 bases aligning to TRBD1. This CDR3 comprises 15 residues. CDR1 and CDR2 from the germline V gene are SGHTA and FQGTGA. V lost 3 bases to trimming and J lost 8 bases; unmatched junction nucleotides: 6. Full variable domain (outside the CDR3, taken from reference TRBV7-3 and TRBJ1-6): GAGVSQTPSNKVTEKGKYVELRCDPISGHTALYWYRQSLGQGPEFLIYFQGTGAADDSGLPNDRFFAVRPEGSVSTLKIQRTERGDSAVYLCASSFRTGWDSPLHFGNGTRLTVT.

The gene calls are TRBV19 and TRBJ1-6; 11 positions agree with TRBD1. CDR1 and CDR2 from the germline V gene are LNHDA and SQIVND (reference sequence). V trimming: 6 bases; J trimming: 8 bases; junction bases outside the gene matches: 12. The CDR3 runs to 17 residues. CDR3 sequence reads: CASSGRGTGGMDSPLHF. The CDR3 nucleotides read TGTGCCAGTAGCGGACGAGGGACAGGGGGAATGGATTCACCCCTCCACTTT.

The chain employs TRBV6-5 and TRBJ1-1; 7 positions agree with TRBD1. Germline loops: CDR1 MNHEY, CDR2 SVGAGI. The CDR3 contains 14 residues. V lost 6 bases to trimming and J lost 1 base; unmatched junction nucleotides: 5. The CDR3 nucleotides are TGTGCCAGCAGGGACAGGCCCCAGAACACTGAAGCTTTCTTT. Protein sequence: CASRDRPQNTEAFF.

The chain uses TRBV21-1 and TRBJ1-5; no DNA check was done on the table's D call, TRBD1. TRBV21-1 is flagged as a pseudogene. The CDR3 covers 12 residues. Here the CDR3 reads CASSNRRQPQHF. DNA for the CDR3: TGTGCCAGCAGCAACAGGCGTCAGCCCCAGCATTTT.

The V and J genes are TRBV7-2 and TRBJ1-1, with unresolved D. Germline lookup yields CDR1 SGHTA and CDR2 FQGNSA. Deletions cut 4 bases from V and 1 base from J, with 4 bases between. This CDR3 comprises 12 residues. CDR3 coding DNA: TGTGCCAGCAGCTACAGGAACACTGAAGCTTTCTTT. Its translation is CASSYRNTEAFF.

V and J are TRBV15 and TRBJ1-4, with 10 nucleotides matching TRBD1. CDR3 length equals 15 residues. After removal of 5 bases from V and 8 bases from J, the junction contained 8 bases not matched to a gene. The germline V gene encodes CDR1 LNHNV and CDR2 YYDKDF (reference sequence). CDR3: CATSSRDRGYEKLFF. The CDR3 DNA sequence: TGTGCCACCAGCTCCCGGGACAGGGGATACGAAAAACTGTTTTTT.

This clone was seen once. The V gene is TRBV18, the J gene TRBJ1-6, with 7 bases lining up with TRBD1. Germline loops: CDR1 KGHSH, CDR2 LQKENI. Trimming took 3 bases from V and 10 from J; bases not matched to a gene: 9. The CDR3 runs 15 residues. The CDR3 sequence is CASSPLTGVESPLHF. DNA of the CDR3: TGTGCCAGCTCACCTCTCACAGGGGTGGAATCACCCCTCCACTTT. The full variable domain, in which reference TRBV18 and TRBJ1-6 provide the parts outside the CDR3, is NAGVMQNPRHLVRRRGQEARLRCSPMKGHSHVYWYRQLPEEGLKFMVYLQKENIIDESGMPKERFSAEFPKEGPSILRIQQVVRGDSAAYFCASSPLTGVESPLHFGNGTRLTVT.

The rearrangement uses TRBV2 and TRBJ2-5; 13 positions agree with TRBD2. V gave up 8 bases and J gave up 2 bases; unmatched junction bases: 14. CDR3 length: 18 residues. Looked up from germline, CDR1 is SNHLY and CDR2 is FYNNEI. The CDR3, as DNA: TGTGCCAGCTCCTTGACCGGGACTAGCGGGAAGATTCAAGAGACCCAGTACTTC. The encoded protein is CASSLTGTSGKIQETQYF. Full variable domain (outside the CDR3, taken from reference TRBV2 and TRBJ2-5): EPEVTQTPSHQVTQMGQEVILRCVPISNHLYFYWYRQILGQKVEFLVSFYNNEISEKSEIFDDQFSVERPDGSNFTLKIRSTKLEDSAMYFCASSLTGTSGKIQETQYFGPGTRLLVL.

The chain links TRBV2 to TRBJ1-2, with 7 bases fitting TRBD1. V was pared by 6 bases and J by 7 bases, with 5 bases of the junction left unmatched. Per the germline V gene, CDR1 is SNHLY and CDR2 is FYNNEI. The CDR3 loop spans 12 amino acids. The CDR3 here is CASSGWDSGYTF. The CDR3 DNA is TGTGCCAGCAGCGGTTGGGACAGTGGCTACACCTTC.

CDR3 region: CASSDGGVGYGYTF. CDR3 coding DNA: TGTGCCAGCAGCGACGGGGGAGTGGGGTATGGCTACACCTTC. This sequence joins TRBV6-5 and TRBJ1-2; D perhaps matches TRBD1 (5 bases). This CDR3 is built from 14 residues. V was trimmed by 6 bases and J by 5 bases, leaving 16 bases between them. Germline CDR1 reads MNHEY; CDR2 reads SVGAGI.

The chain recombines TRBV11-1 with TRBJ1-5; weak D call: TRBD1 (6 bases). There are 15 residues in the CDR3. The germline V and J ends were trimmed by 1 base and 4 bases, with 11 bases remaining between them. Germline lookup yields CDR1 SGHAT and CDR2 FQDESV (reference sequence). The CDR3 nucleotides are TGTGCCAGCAGCTTAGGTACAGGGCCAAATCAGCCCCAGCATTTT. This encodes CASSLGTGPNQPQHF.

This clone showed up just a few times. The chain employs TRBV4-3 and TRBJ2-1; D may be TRBD1 (5 bases). V lost 6 bases, J lost 9 bases, and 12 bases lay in between. Per the germline V gene, CDR1 is LGHNA and CDR2 is YSLEER. This CDR3 is built from 12 residues. The CDR3 DNA reads TGCGCCAGCAGTTCCAGGGTCGGTGAGCAGTTCTTC. This encodes CASSSRVGEQFF.